The 28 T cell receptor beta chains below all came from one sample that was sequenced in a study of blood T cell repertoires in COVID-19. This table comes from immunoSEQ multiplex PCR, and its TCRdb copy is limited to in-frame clones, with some not included. The sample contains some 260,000 clones, approximately 79% of which appear only once. The specimen was PBMCs or T cells enriched from blood (not recorded which). These receptors all come from a man aged 25-40 years with acute COVID-19.

In its sample, this clone was seen a few times. Within the sample, other DNA sequences also encode this same CDR3. In DNA form, the CDR3 reads TGTGCCAGCAGCCCCGGGACAGGGAATCAGCCCCAGCATTTT. This encodes CASSPGTGNQPQHF. The V and J genes are TRBV27 and TRBJ1-5; 9 bases map to TRBD1. This CDR3 has 14 amino acids. The germline CDR1 and CDR2 sequences are MNHEY and SMNVEV (reference sequence). V gave up 6 bases and J gave up 4 bases; unmatched junction bases: 4.

The chain is built from TRBV6-5 and TRBJ1-2; D uncertain. Germline V gene sequence: CDR1 MNHEY, CDR2 SVGAGI. V lost 7 bases and J lost 7, with 22 bases in between. This CDR3 is 15 amino acids long. The CDR3 spells CASTEGRQAGFGYTF. CDR3 DNA sequence: TGTGCCAGCACAGAAGGTAGGCAGGCGGGCTTTGGCTACACCTTC.

DNA of the CDR3: TGTGCTAGTGGCAAGGGACAAAATAGCAATCAGCCCCAGCATTTT. Its translation is CASGKGQNSNQPQHF. The chain joins TRBV12-5 to TRBJ1-5, with D possibly being TRBD1 (6 bases). The germline CDR1 and CDR2 sequences are LGHNT and FRNRAP. The V end was cut by 6 bases, the J end by 0 bases, with 12 bases between. The CDR3 sequence is 15 residues long.

This clone was recorded once. V gene TRBV9 combines with J gene TRBJ1-1; 8 nucleotides agree with TRBD1. With 0 bases clipped from V and 1 base from J, the junction kept 11 bases outside the gene matches. This CDR3 contains 18 residues. In germline, CDR1 is SGDLS, CDR2 YYNGEE. The CDR3 sequence is CASSVVPGGPEQNTEAFF. The CDR3 DNA follows: TGTGCCAGCAGCGTAGTCCCAGGGGGCCCCGAACAGAACACTGAAGCTTTCTTT.

The V and J genes are TRBV30 and TRBJ2-3; the D gene is possibly TRBD1 (5 bases). The germline gives CDR1 GTSNPN, CDR2 SVGIG (reference sequence). The ends were cut back, 2 bases at V and 6 bases at J, with 18 bases in the middle. The CDR3 length is 15 residues. This CDR3 is CAWSTKGNLKDTQYF. CDR3 DNA sequence: TGTGCCTGGAGTACCAAGGGGAACCTCAAGGATACGCAGTATTTT.

With regard to this clone: Mismatch with germline at one junction end may stem from a read error. This chain links TRBV5-1 with TRBJ1-4; the D is unclear. The CDR3 consists of 14 residues. Germline V gene data show CDR1 as SGHRS and CDR2 as YFSETQ. DNA of the CDR3: TGTGCCAGCTCCAGCTTCGGGGAGGAAGAAAAACTGTTTTTT. It yields the protein CASSSFGEEEKLFF.

The chain uses TRBV18 and TRBJ2-3; maybe TRBD2 (6 bases). The V end was cut by 2 bases, the J end by 0 bases, with 12 bases between. Germline V lookup: CDR1 KGHSH, CDR2 LQKENI. There are 16 residues in the CDR3. CDR3 protein: CASSPINSGSTDTQYF. CDR3 nucleotide sequence: TGTGCCAGCTCACCAATAAACAGCGGGAGCACAGATACGCAGTATTTT.

The chain links TRBV29-1 to TRBJ2-4; 9 nucleotides agree with TRBD2. The CDR3 loop spans 14 amino acids. CDR1 and CDR2 (germline): SQVTM, ANQGSEA. Trimming took 7 bases from V and 6 from J; bases not matched to a gene: 10. CDR3 region: CSGQGGLAGNIQYF. DNA of the CDR3: TGCAGCGGTCAAGGGGGACTAGCAGGAAACATTCAGTACTTC.

The chain recombines TRBV21-1 with TRBJ1-1; no DNA check was done on the table's D call, TRBD1. TRBV21-1 is deemed a pseudogene. The CDR3 is made up of 14 amino acids. CDR3 sequence (DNA): TGTGCCAGCAGCAGGGACAGGGCGGGGACTGAAGCTTTCTTT. Translation: CASSRDRAGTEAFF.

This chain uses TRBV7-3 with TRBJ1-2; D might be TRBD1 (6 bases). CDR3 size: 16 residues. Looked up from germline, CDR1 is SGHTA and CDR2 is FQGTGA. Trimming took off 5 bases at V and 4 bases at J, with 20 bases between the two ends. The CDR3 protein is CASSGGAAESPYGYTF. The CDR3 DNA sequence: TGTGCCAGCAGCGGGGGGGCGGCGGAATCCCCCTATGGCTACACCTTC.

The J gene is TRBJ1-2, the V gene TRBV5-6; maybe TRBD1 (6 bases). Germline V lookup: CDR1 SGHDT, CDR2 YYEEEE. V shed 2 bases and J shed 1 base, with 12 bases lying between them. The CDR3 runs to 15 residues. The CDR3 reads CASSFLQGRNYGYTF. In DNA, the CDR3 is TGTGCCAGCAGCTTCCTCCAGGGGCGTAACTATGGCTACACCTTC. The variable domain in full, with the rest retrieved from reference TRBV5-6 and TRBJ1-2, is DAGVTQSPTHLIKTRGQQVTLRCSPKSGHDTVSWYQQALGQGPQFIFQYYEEEERQRGNFPDRFSGHQFPNYSSELNVNALLLGDSALYLCASSFLQGRNYGYTFGSGTRLTVV.

As to this clone: The junction and the germline gene differ at one end; a read error may be behind it. J is TRBJ2-1 and V is TRBV5-1; D remains ambiguous. Germline values: CDR1 SGHRS, CDR2 YFSETQ. The CDR3 covers 12 residues. CDR3 residues: CASSSFLNEQFF. In DNA form, the CDR3 reads TGTGCCAGCAGCTCCTTCCTCAATGAGCAGTTCTTC.

The V call is TRBV11-1, the J call TRBJ2-3, with 12 bases that match TRBD2. V shed 4 bases and J 4 bases; nucleotides not matched to a gene: 6. The germline V gene encodes CDR1 SGHAT and CDR2 FQDESV (reference sequence). CDR3 size: 16 residues. The CDR3 nucleotides are TGTGCCAGCAGCTCCGGACTAGCGGGATTAGCAGATACGCAGTATTTT. Translated, it gives CASSSGLAGLADTQYF.

V and J are TRBV28 and TRBJ2-5; TRBD2 is a possible D gene (5 bases). This CDR3 spans 15 amino acids. Germline lookup yields CDR1 MDHEN and CDR2 SYDVKM. The V end was cut by 4 bases, the J end by 3 bases, with 15 bases between. CDR3 in amino acids: CASSSSGIGEETQYF. CDR3 sequence (DNA): TGTGCCAGCAGTTCGTCGGGGATTGGGGAAGAGACCCAGTACTTC.

This chain uses TRBV19 with TRBJ1-2; 7 nucleotides match TRBD1. CDR1 and CDR2 (germline): LNHDA, SQIVND (reference sequence). The junction had 10 bases not matched to a gene; V was cut back by 3 bases and J by 0 bases. This CDR3 is 17 amino acids long. The CDR3 here is CASSIQGGNLPNYGYTF. CDR3 bases: TGTGCCAGTAGTATCCAGGGGGGAAACCTGCCTAACTATGGCTACACCTTC.

In this sample, this clone turned up once. This chain connects TRBV19 to TRBJ1-3; D not certain. With 4 bases removed from V and 0 bases from J, the gap between germline ends came to 10 bases. This CDR3 is 15 amino acids long. Germline V CDR1 and CDR2: LNHDA, SQIVND (reference sequence). CDR3 region: CASSTGSLSGNTIYF. Written as DNA, the CDR3 is TGTGCCAGTAGTACCGGGTCTCTCTCTGGAAACACCATATATTTT.

The chain has TRBV24-1 and TRBJ1-2; TRBD1 matches at 9 bases. This CDR3 is 14 amino acids long. The V gene end was trimmed by 4 bases and the J gene end by 14 bases; junction bases not matched to a gene: 13. In germline, CDR1 is KGHDR, CDR2 SFDVKD. The CDR3 DNA sequence: TGTGCCACCAGTGACACGGGACAGGGAGGCCCCCAGACCTTC. This translates into CATSDTGQGGPQTF.

The gene calls are TRBV5-4 and TRBJ1-4; no reliable D call. The CDR3 runs to 13 residues. Trimming took 3 bases from V and 0 from J, leaving 3 bases between them. The germline gives CDR1 SGHNT, CDR2 YYREEE (reference sequence). DNA of the CDR3: TGTGCCAGCAGCTCTGCAACTAATGAAAAACTGTTTTTT. It codes for CASSSATNEKLFF.

The V gene is TRBV5-8, the J gene TRBJ2-1, with D uncertain. The V end lost 0 bases, the J end lost 3 bases, and 10 bases lay between the germline ends. CDR3 length equals 15 residues. Looked up from germline, CDR1 is SGHTS and CDR2 is YDEGEE. DNA for the CDR3: TGTGCCAGCAGCTTGGAACAGATATACTACAATGAGCAGTTCTTC. This translates into CASSLEQIYYNEQFF. Full variable domain (outside the CDR3, taken from reference TRBV5-8 and TRBJ2-1): EAGVTQSPTHLIKTRGQQATLRCSPISGHTSVYWYQQALGLGLQFLLWYDEGEERNRGNFPPRFSGRQFPNYSSELNVNALELEDSALYLCASSLEQIYYNEQFFGPGTRLTVL.

The rearrangement links TRBV9 to TRBJ2-1; 7 bases match TRBD2. The CDR3 has 14 amino acids. Germline V gene sequence: CDR1 SGDLS, CDR2 YYNGEE. With V trimmed by 3 bases and J by 7 bases, 7 bases remained unmatched. CDR3 sequence: CASSAGGSLNEQFF. CDR3 coding DNA: TGTGCCAGCAGCGCGGGCGGGAGTTTGAATGAGCAGTTCTTC.

The rearrangement uses TRBV12-3 or TRBV12-4 and TRBJ1-4, with D unclear. This CDR3 has 12 amino acids. V shed 5 bases and J shed 11 bases, with 12 bases lying between them. CDR3 DNA: TGTGCCAGCAGTGCCGCCCCGGTTAAACTGTTTTTT. Its protein is CASSAAPVKLFF.

The V and J genes are TRBV27 and TRBJ1-3; 9 nucleotides agree with TRBD1. CDR1 is MNHEY, CDR2 SMNVEV, per germline (reference sequence). Unmatched junction bases numbered 7, after V lost 5 bases and J lost 8 bases. CDR3 length: 14 amino acids. CDR3 in amino acids: CASSLRGQGDTIYF. CDR3 nucleotide sequence: TGTGCCAGCAGTCTAAGGGGACAGGGAGACACCATATATTTT.

The rearrangement links TRBV24-1 to TRBJ2-2, with 9 bases identical to TRBD1. Unmatched junction bases numbered 6, after V lost 9 bases and J lost 5 bases. The CDR3 extends over 14 amino acids. Germline CDR1 reads KGHDR; CDR2 reads SFDVKD. The CDR3 spells CATAGTGITGELFF. CDR3 DNA: TGTGCCACCGCCGGGACAGGGATTACCGGGGAGCTGTTTTTT.

A note on this clone: An end of the junction does not agree with germline; a read error may underlie this. The gene calls are TRBV5-1 and TRBJ1-3, with 9 bases fitting TRBD1. The CDR3 totals 14 residues. Germline assignment: CDR1 SGHRS and CDR2 YFSETQ. The CDR3 DNA follows: TGTGCCAGCAGGGATGACAGGGGGGCAAACACCATATATTTT. Translating gives CASRDDRGANTIYF.

J is TRBJ2-2 and V is TRBV19, with D unresolved. Trimming cost V 0 bases and J 0 bases, with 8 bases left between them. CDR1 is LNHDA, CDR2 SQIVND, per germline (reference sequence). There are 16 residues in the CDR3. The CDR3 nucleotides read TGTGCCAGTAGTATAGACAGTGCTGCGAACACCGGGGAGCTGTTTTTT. It codes for CASSIDSAANTGELFF.

The CDR3 bases are TGTGCCAGCAGCTTAGTGGGGGAGGCCCAGTACTTC. Protein: CASSLVGEAQYF. The chain combines TRBV7-9 with TRBJ2-5, with D perhaps TRBD2 (6 bases). V was shortened by 1 base and J by 9 bases, with 9 bases between the two germline ends. CDR1 is SEHNR, CDR2 FQNEAQ, per germline (reference sequence). This CDR3 is 12 amino acids long.

The chain joins TRBV21-1 to TRBJ2-5; TRBD1, the table's D call, lacks a check against the DNA. TRBV21-1 constitutes a pseudogene. CDR3 length: 15 amino acids. CDR3 sequence (DNA): TGTGCCAGCAGCAAAGGGCAGGGTACGGGAGAGACCCAGTACTTC. It encodes CASSKGQGTGETQYF.

The chain employs TRBV4-1 and TRBJ2-1, with 8 bases that match TRBD2. Germline loops: CDR1 MGHRA, CDR2 YSYEKL. The CDR3 spans 15 residues. V lost 1 base, J lost 7 bases, and 6 bases stayed unmatched. This CDR3 is CASSQGVSGVNEQFF. The CDR3 bases are TGCGCCAGCAGCCAAGGGGTTAGCGGGGTAAATGAGCAGTTCTTC.